This TCR beta chain was observed in a study of early T cells in non-severe SARS-CoV-2 infection. Only a few counts were recorded for this clonotype. Antigen unknown. Unique molecular identifiers (one per individual cDNA molecule) were attached. One entry per CDR3 protein, called by TCRdb with MiXCR from the 5' RACE reads. This table holds about 64,000 distinct CDR3 sequences, roughly 13% found once. Study results and caveats: There was a bias toward anti-spike CD8 responses in VDJdb matching, which missed private and CD4 specificities.

Germline V gene data show CDR1 as SQVTM and CDR2 as ANQGSEA. Trimming pared 4 bases from V and 4 bases from J, leaving 10 bases between. The CDR3 is 13 amino acids. The chain uses TRBV29-1 and TRBJ2-2; a possible D gene is TRBD1 (6 bases). Sequencing was performed on whole blood. This sequence was found in an adult who was a healthcare worker with PCR-confirmed SARS-CoV-2 infection or an uninfected control (not recorded which). CDR3 nucleotide sequence: TGCAGCGTTGGGTTAGGGGGCACCGGGGAGCTGTTTTTT. Protein sequence: CSVGLGGTGELFF.